This note documents a single TCR beta chain sequence. The target of this receptor is not known. There are no base qualities to consult, and no much larger clone falls within one base. V and J are truncated by 4 bases and 1 base respectively, leaving an intervening sequence of 8 bases. The CDR3 contains 13 residues, cysteine and phenylalanine counted. Only the CDR3 portion is preserved as DNA: 39 bases, with reading frame beginning at the first base. CDR1 and CDR2, per the germline V gene, are MNHEY and SVGAGI. This sample is part of a study of blood T cell repertoires in COVID-19 (dated by TCRdb to between 2020 and 2021). With respect to the entire study: Collaborator samples came from the United States, Italy and Spain and covered acute and convalescent phases of COVID-19. The prospective study material was composed of cDNA or gDNA derived from T cells, B-cell-depleted T cells, or PBMCs. Deeply sampled blood TCRbeta repertoires from subjects exposed to, actively infected with, or recovered from COVID-19 were included in the dataset. A freely available public database, intended as a resource for researchers studying the immune response to SARS-CoV-2, is where the repertoires were released. The samples were drawn from two sources: the first 160 participants of the ongoing ImmuneRACE study, and 1,200 or so subjects contributed by 6 global collaborators. Sample metadata almost always included a de-identified subject ID, COVID-19 status, age in years and sex. Where HLA class I and class II types were available, the types were taken from metadata supplied by the sample provider, not from assay-based typing. General findings and caveats noted by the study authors: The quantity of clinical and demographic metadata differed by source and by participant and was supplied without curation.

TCRbeta CDR3 regions were amplified from genomic DNA using the immunoSEQ Assay, a bias-controlled multiplex PCR. On the study's bioinformatics: The number of nucleated cells in each sample was estimated from the amplification of reference gene primers within the assay. Sequence reads were collapsed and filtered to measure the absolute abundance of every unique TCRbeta CDR3 rearrangement. For each sample, productive Simpson clonality was calculated as the square root of Simpson's diversity index over productive rearrangements. TCRdb took this table from immuneACCESS and kept in-frame rearrangements with V and J called. Such tables lack part of the clones; where checked against another copy, unresolved V genes explain under half of the gap, and the rest is unexplained. For V, J and clone size, that table is used; D and trimming come from the DNA. A total of 55,000 to 80,000 clones appear in this sample, approximately 86% of them only once. Approximately 1% of the sample is taken by the ten largest.

Collaborating institutions collected whole blood in K2EDTA tubes following their own protocols. For TCRbeta analysis, collaborators shipped samples in one of three forms: frozen whole blood, isolated PBMCs, or DNA extracted from either of those sample types. The chain is assembled from TRBV6-5 and TRBJ2-7, with the D gene call left open. The receptor comes from a man between 65 and 85 years old with acute or convalescent COVID-19. Specimen: peripheral blood. For the CDR3, the sequence is CASSFGRSYEQYF. Here is the DNA: TGTGCCAGCAGTTTTGGGCGATCCTACGAGCAGTACTTC.